What follows are 8 T cell receptor beta chains derived from one specimen sequenced in a study of blood T cell repertoires in COVID-19. Libraries were prepared by immunoSEQ multiplex PCR; TCRdb keeps only in-frame clonotypes and omits some of them. The sample lists some 160,000 clones, just under 85% occurring once. The sequencing sample was made of PBMCs or T cells enriched from blood (not recorded which). The source is a woman aged 40-49 years who had recovered from COVID-19.

CDR3 sequence reads: CASSLAGGREQYF. The CDR3 DNA reads as TGTGCCAGCAGCCTCGCAGGGGGCAGGGAGCAGTACTTC. This chain joins TRBV5-4 and TRBJ2-7, with 8 bases fitting TRBD1. J lost 7 bases, V lost 4 bases, and 7 bases had no gene match. The CDR3 sequence is 13 residues long. CDR1 is SGHNT, CDR2 YYREEE, per germline (reference sequence).

The chain links TRBV28 to TRBJ1-6; D might be TRBD1 (6 bases). In germline, CDR1 is MDHEN, CDR2 SYDVKM. This CDR3 is 15 amino acids long. The V end was cut by 4 bases, the J end by 8 bases, with 15 bases between. The CDR3 bases are TGTGCCAGCAGTTCCGCCCAGGGGTTGGATTCACCCCTCCACTTT. Its translation is CASSSAQGLDSPLHF.

The rearrangement joins TRBV5-1 to TRBJ2-1; TRBD1 agrees at 7 bases. Germline V lookup: CDR1 SGHRS, CDR2 YFSETQ. There are 16 residues in the CDR3. Germline trimming cut 0 bases from V and 4 bases from J; bases unmatched to any gene: 7. CDR3 DNA: TGCGCCAGCAGCTTGGGATCTGGCAGGGGGTACAATGAGCAGTTCTTC. Residues: CASSLGSGRGYNEQFF.

This clone was counted once. This sequence joins TRBV2 and TRBJ2-2, with a tentative D call TRBD2 (5 bases). Per the germline V gene, CDR1 is SNHLY and CDR2 is FYNNEI. V lost 9 bases, J lost 4 bases, and 12 bases lay in between. This CDR3 has 13 amino acids. CDR3 DNA: TGTGCCAGTCTAAGGGAGAGCACCGGGGAGCTGTTTTTT. It codes for CASLRESTGELFF. The full variable domain, completed using reference TRBV2 and TRBJ2-2, is EPEVTQTPSHQVTQMGQEVILRCVPISNHLYFYWYRQILGQKVEFLVSFYNNEISEKSEIFDDQFSVERPDGSNFTLKIRSTKLEDSAMYFCASLRESTGELFFGEGSRLTVL.

This chain uses TRBV10-3 with TRBJ2-3; 10 nucleotides align to TRBD2. This CDR3 comprises 19 residues. The junction had 14 bases not matched to a gene; V was cut back by 5 bases and J by 0 bases. The germline V gene has CDR1 ENHRY and CDR2 SYGVKD. In DNA, the CDR3 is TGTGCCATCAGTAGTACCGGGACTAGCGAATTCCTCAGCACAGATACGCAGTATTTT. The encoded protein is CAISSTGTSEFLSTDTQYF.

The rearrangement links TRBV12-3 or TRBV12-4 to TRBJ1-2, with 8 bases fitting TRBD1. The CDR3 is made up of 13 amino acids. The junction had 0 bases not matched to a gene; V was cut back by 4 bases and J by 2 bases. In DNA form, the CDR3 reads TGTGCCAGCAGTTGGACAGGGAACTATGGCTACACCTTC. This sequence encodes CASSWTGNYGYTF.

The chain combines TRBV5-4 with TRBJ2-3; TRBD2 matches at 10 bases. After removal of 4 bases from V and 2 bases from J, the junction contained 7 bases not matched to a gene. CDR1 is SGHNT, CDR2 YYREEE, per germline (reference sequence). This CDR3 region has 16 residues. The CDR3 protein is CASSQEGLAFTDTQYF. The CDR3 coding sequence is TGTGCCAGCAGCCAAGAGGGACTAGCGTTCACAGATACGCAGTATTTT. Drawing the rest from reference TRBV5-4 and TRBJ2-3, the complete variable domain is ETGVTQSPTHLIKTRGQQVTLRCSSQSGHNTVSWYQQALGQGPQFIFQYYREEENGRGNFPPRFSGLQFPNYSSELNVNALELDDSALYLCASSQEGLAFTDTQYFGPGTRLTVL.

The chain joins TRBV20-1 to TRBJ2-2, with D perhaps matching TRBD2 (5 bases). The germline V gene encodes CDR1 DFQATT and CDR2 SNEGSKA (reference sequence). Trimming stripped 6 bases from V and 7 bases from J, with 6 bases between. CDR3 length: 10 amino acids. CDR3 amino acids: CSARVGELFF. The CDR3 DNA is TGCAGTGCGAGGGTCGGGGAGCTGTTTTTT.